These 21 T cell receptor beta chains share one sample of origin, sequenced in a study of blood T cells in healthy people across ages. Primers used in a second PCR of roughly 6 to 11 cycles were a sample-barcoded 5' primer and a J-beta primer mix. In TCRdb, the 5' RACE reads were re-called with MiXCR into one record per CDR3 protein. The sample has hundreds of thousands of distinct CDR3 sequences; approximately 60% are singletons. Sequenced material: blood. Receptors were obtained from a man aged 40-50 years in good health.

V and J are TRBV29-1 and TRBJ2-7; D is unresolved. Trimming left V 4 bases short and J 0 bases short, with 7 bases between. The CDR3 is 12 amino acids. Germline values: CDR1 SQVTM, CDR2 ANQGSEA. The CDR3 is CSVGTHSYEQYF. As DNA, the CDR3 is TGCAGCGTTGGGACGCACTCCTACGAGCAGTACTTC.

This clonotype occurred a few times. V gene TRBV7-9 combines with J gene TRBJ1-2; D is ambiguous. Trimming removed 5 bases at V and 0 bases at J, with 13 bases between. The V gene's germline CDR1 is SEHNR and CDR2 FQNEAQ (reference sequence). The CDR3 has 15 residues. The CDR3 region is CASSPQPQANYGYTF. CDR3 sequence (DNA): TGTGCCAGCAGCCCCCAGCCCCAAGCTAACTATGGCTACACCTTC.

The rearrangement joins TRBV6-5 to TRBJ1-2, with 9 bases aligning to TRBD1. Germline values: CDR1 MNHEY, CDR2 SVGAGI. The CDR3 spans 16 residues. The J segment lost 2 bases and the V segment lost 2 bases, leaving 6 bases of the junction unmatched. CDR3 amino acids: CASSYPTGQGNYGYTF. The CDR3 region has the DNA TGTGCCAGCAGTTACCCGACCGGACAGGGGAACTATGGCTACACCTTC.

The rearrangement uses TRBV7-9 and TRBJ1-1; D is ambiguous. V was shortened by 2 bases and J by 2 bases, with 6 bases between the two germline ends. Germline V gives CDR1 SEHNR, CDR2 FQNEAQ (reference sequence). The CDR3 length is 13 residues. CDR3 in DNA: TGTGCCAGCAGCTTAATGGGCAACACTGAAGCTTTCTTT. Translation: CASSLMGNTEAFF.

Concerning this clonotype itself: A read error may account for a junction end that differs from germline. The chain joins TRBV4-1 to TRBJ2-1; D might be TRBD2 (5 bases). CDR3 length equals 14 residues. Germline lookup yields CDR1 MGHRA and CDR2 YSYEKL. This CDR3 is CAGSQEGSRDEQFF. The CDR3 DNA reads as TGCGCCGGCAGCCAAGAAGGGAGTCGGGATGAGCAGTTCTTC.

The CDR3 region is CASKVSQANYGYTF. In DNA, the CDR3 is TGTGCCAGCAAGGTCAGCCAAGCTAACTATGGCTACACCTTC. This chain links TRBV6-6 with TRBJ1-2; no clear D gene. V lost 7 bases, J lost 0 bases, and 12 bases lay in between. The CDR3 is 14 residues long. Germline V gene lookup returns CDR1 MNHNY and CDR2 SVGAGI (reference sequence).

The CDR3 reads CASSYGVAYNSPLHF. As DNA, the CDR3 is TGTGCCAGCAGTTACGGGGTAGCTTATAATTCACCCCTCCACTTT. The gene calls are TRBV6-6 and TRBJ1-6; no firm D call. Trimming pared 2 bases from V and 4 bases from J, leaving 9 bases between. CDR1 is MNHNY and CDR2 is SVGAGI in the germline V gene (reference sequence). This CDR3 spans 15 amino acids.

Notes on this clonotype: This may come from a read error, since a much larger clone is one base off. The rearrangement links TRBV28 to TRBJ2-7; 8 bases map to TRBD1. The CDR3 is made up of 15 amino acids. In germline, CDR1 is MDHEN, CDR2 SYDVKM. Trimming cost V 2 bases and J 7 bases; bases outside gene matches: 10. The CDR3 here is CASSLMGQDLAEQYF. CDR3 coding DNA: TGTGCCAGCAGTTTAATGGGACAGGATTTGGCTGAGCAGTACTTC. Looking up the rest from reference TRBV28 and TRBJ2-7 gives the full variable domain: DVKVTQSSRYLVKRTGEKVFLECVQDMDHENMFWYRQDPGLGLRLIYFSYDVKMKEKGDIPEGYSVSREKKERFSLILESASTNQTSMYLCASSLMGQDLAEQYFGPGTRLTVT.

The genes are TRBV9 and TRBJ2-2; D not resolved. CDR3 length: 11 amino acids. Germline CDR1 is SGDLS and CDR2 is YYNGEE. Between the trimmed V and J ends, which lost 1 base and 8 bases, there was a span of 3 bases. CDR3 amino acids: CASSVSGELFF. The CDR3 coding sequence is TGTGCCAGCAGCGTATCAGGGGAGCTGTTTTTT. Full variable domain (outside the CDR3, taken from reference TRBV9 and TRBJ2-2): DSGVTQTPKHLITATGQRVTLRCSPRSGDLSVYWYQQSLDQGLQFLIQYYNGEERAKGNILERFSAQQFPDLHSELNLSSLELGDSALYFCASSVSGELFFGEGSRLTVL.

V usage is TRBV27 and J usage is TRBJ1-2; 7 bases agree with TRBD1. Germline-derived CDR1 and CDR2 are MNHEY and SMNVEV (reference sequence). Unmatched junction bases numbered 6, after V lost 3 bases and J lost 5 bases. The CDR3 has 14 amino acids. CDR3 residues: CASSFDQGGYGYTF. For the CDR3, the DNA is TGTGCCAGCAGTTTCGACCAGGGGGGGTATGGCTACACCTTC.

V gene TRBV14 combines with J gene TRBJ2-4, with 8 bases that match TRBD2. The CDR3 loop spans 15 amino acids. The junction had 7 bases not matched to a gene; V was cut back by 2 bases and J by 7 bases. CDR1 SGHDN and CDR2 FVKESK come from the germline V gene. CDR3 nucleotides: TGTGCCAGCAGCCAACGTATAGCGGGGACGAACATTCAGTACTTC. Its protein is CASSQRIAGTNIQYF.

This clonotype came up a few times. This chain links TRBV4-2 with TRBJ2-3; TRBD2 agrees at 11 bases. Germline V gene sequence: CDR1 LGHNA, CDR2 YNFKEQ. The V gene end was trimmed by 0 bases and the J gene end by 6 bases; junction bases not matched to a gene: 8. There are 17 residues in the CDR3. The CDR3 DNA is TGTGCCAGCAGCCAAGATCGCCTAGCGGGAGGAGGGGATACGCAGTATTTT. Its translation: CASSQDRLAGGGDTQYF.

A note on this clonotype: A much larger clone lies a single base off, so this may be a read error. The gene calls are TRBV7-7 and TRBJ2-7; tentatively, D is TRBD1 or TRBD2 (6 bases each). The J call could be wrong; TRBJ2-5 is a better fit for the DNA end. There are 13 residues in the CDR3. Germline CDR1 reads SSHAT; CDR2 reads FNYEAQ (reference sequence). CDR3: CASGRQGRETQYF. As DNA, the CDR3 is TGTGCCAGCGGTCGTCAGGGGAGGGAGACCCAGTACTTC.

The V gene is TRBV20-1, the J gene TRBJ2-5; 7 bases align to TRBD1. Germline loops: CDR1 DFQATT, CDR2 SNEGSKA (reference sequence). CDR3 size: 15 residues. V gave up 1 base and J gave up 5 bases; unmatched junction bases: 10. As DNA, the CDR3 is TGCAGTGCTAGAGCCGAGAGGGGGCCCATCGAGACCCAGTACTTC. Its translation: CSARAERGPIETQYF.

This clonotype came up a few times. The chain's CDR3 is CASTSGRVWATQYF. The CDR3 coding sequence is TGTGCCAGCACTTCGGGGCGGGTATGGGCGACCCAGTACTTC. The V and J genes are TRBV12-3 or TRBV12-4 and TRBJ2-5; D may be TRBD1 or TRBD2 (5 bases each). The CDR3 consists of 14 residues. The ends were cut back, 7 bases at V and 7 bases at J, with 19 bases in the middle.

This clonotype was picked up a small number of times. The J gene is TRBJ2-2, the V gene TRBV6-2 or TRBV6-3, with TRBD1 as a possible D gene (6 bases). Germline V gene lookup returns CDR1 MNHEY and CDR2 SVGEGT. The CDR3 covers 16 residues. Trimming shortened V by 2 bases and J by 9 bases, and 19 bases separated the two germline ends. CDR3 bases: TGTGCCAGCAGTTACCCGAGAGAAACTGGACAGAGGGAGCTGTTTTTT. Translated, it gives CASSYPRETGQRELFF.

The rearrangement links TRBV2 to TRBJ1-2; TRBD1 aligns across 8 bases. This CDR3 spans 16 amino acids. CDR1 and CDR2 from the germline V gene are SNHLY and FYNNEI. The trim removed 3 bases at V and 7 bases at J, leaving 13 bases unmatched. The CDR3 region is CASSETRGQGAVGYTF. CDR3 nucleotide sequence: TGTGCCAGCAGTGAGACCCGGGGGCAGGGGGCCGTTGGCTACACCTTC.

This clonotype was counted only a few times. The rearrangement links TRBV29-1 to TRBJ2-5, with a possible D match to TRBD2 (5 bases). CDR3 size: 11 residues. Trimming stripped 5 bases from V and 2 bases from J, with 6 bases between. Germline V gene sequence: CDR1 SQVTM, CDR2 ANQGSEA. In nucleotides, the CDR3 is TGCAGCGTTTGGACTCAAGAGACCCAGTACTTC. Protein product: CSVWTQETQYF. Combining the CDR3 with reference TRBV29-1 and TRBJ2-5 gives the whole variable domain SAVISQKPSRDICQRGTSLTIQCQVDSQVTMMFWYRQQPGQSLTLIATANQGSEATYESGFVIDKFPISRPNLTFSTLTVSNMSPEDSSIYLCSVWTQETQYFGPGTRLLVL.

CDR3 coding DNA: TGCAGCGTTGAAGACTTGGGGCAGACAGGGTTATATGAGCAGTTCTTC. Translation gives CSVEDLGQTGLYEQFF. This rearrangement joins TRBV29-1 to TRBJ2-1, with 7 nucleotides matching TRBD1. The trim removed 0 bases at V and 8 bases at J, leaving 13 bases unmatched. Germline CDR1 SQVTM, CDR2 ANQGSEA. The CDR3 covers 16 residues.

This chain uses TRBV2 with TRBJ1-2, with 7 bases fitting TRBD1. The CDR3 sequence is 15 residues long. Germline V gives CDR1 SNHLY, CDR2 FYNNEI. V shed 2 bases, J shed 0 bases, and the junction held 3 bases outside the gene matches. CDR3 region: CASSEKGTANYGYTF. CDR3 sequence (DNA): TGTGCCAGCAGTGAAAAAGGGACAGCTAACTATGGCTACACCTTC.

V usage is TRBV20-1 and J usage is TRBJ2-1; 8 nucleotides match TRBD1. Trimming took 1 base from V and 3 from J; bases not matched to a gene: 2. This CDR3 has 14 amino acids. Germline CDR1 DFQATT, CDR2 SNEGSKA (reference sequence). CDR3 sequence reads: CSARAGQDYNEQFF. CDR3 bases: TGCAGTGCTAGAGCGGGACAGGACTACAATGAGCAGTTCTTC.